The clone carrying this T cell receptor (beta chain) was seen many times. The time point was: after trial treatment. Indicated treatment: LDRT plus nivolumab, ipilimumab, low-dose cyclophosphamide and aspirin (RACIN trial). This sample is part of a study of low-dose radiotherapy and immunotherapy resistance in tumors. In the study overall: For four cycles from cycle 1 day 1, patients took 300 mg oral aspirin daily.

Per the germline V gene, CDR1 is MDHEN and CDR2 is SYDVKM. Trimming pared 3 bases from V and 1 base from J, leaving 15 bases between. This CDR3 has 16 amino acids. Alpha- and beta-chain coverage of first-strand cDNA came from TRAV- and TRBV-specific primers. TCRs underwent 20 PCR cycles of amplification with a constant-region primer and V-primer adapter. One entry per CDR3 protein results from TCRdb running MiXCR on the reads. The sample comprises nearly 60,000 distinct CDR3 sequences, about 25% of which are singletons, and around 7% rests with the top ten. The V and J genes are TRBV28 and TRBJ1-1; D is perhaps TRBD1 (6 bases). This TCR was sampled from a male donor with prostate cancer. The sequencing used PBMCs, collected after low-dose radiotherapy plus immunotherapy. CDR3 sequence: CASSFMGGRRNTEAFF. The CDR3, as DNA: TGTGCCAGCAGTTTTATGGGGGGCCGCAGGAACACTGAAGCTTTCTTT.